A single sample gave rise to the 25 T cell receptor beta chains below, sequenced in a study of identical twins (dated by TCRdb to 2016 to 2018). Library preparation employed 5' RACE. Sequenced using an Illumina HiSeq 2000. TCRdb applied fastp at Q25 and MiXCR to the public reads, then kept only in-frame beta chains. Rows matching on CDR3 protein sequence are summarized as one entry with the most common DNA and genes. The sample profile shows under 350,000 distinct CDR3 sequences; over 8.5% of them were found once. The ten largest account for roughly 7% of the sample. The same specimen was also included in a second study, on yellow fever vaccine responses in identical twins.

The sequenced material came from CD8+ T cells sorted from blood. The receptor set was obtained from a woman aged 18 to 35 in good health.

The chain employs TRBV15 and TRBJ2-7; 7 nucleotides agree with TRBD1. CDR1 is LNHNV and CDR2 is YYDKDF in the germline V gene (reference sequence). With V trimmed by 0 bases and J by 9 bases, 5 bases remained unmatched. This CDR3 is 13 amino acids long. The CDR3 DNA reads as TGTGCCACCAGCAGAGAAGGGAGACAGGGGCAGTACTTC. As protein: CATSREGRQGQYF.

The rearrangement links TRBV3-1 to TRBJ2-2, with unresolved D. Trimming removed 0 bases from V and 8 bases from J, with 13 bases in between. This CDR3 is built from 15 residues. Germline V lookup: CDR1 LGHDT, CDR2 YNNKEL (reference sequence). CDR3 protein: CASSQEVAPWGELFF. CDR3 nucleotide sequence: TGTGCCAGCAGCCAAGAAGTGGCCCCTTGGGGGGAGCTGTTTTTT.

Many counts were recorded for this clonotype. This sequence joins TRBV7-2 and TRBJ2-1; D possibly corresponds to TRBD1 (6 bases). The CDR3 covers 13 residues. Looked up from germline, CDR1 is SGHTA and CDR2 is FQGNSA. Trimming pared 0 bases from V and 6 bases from J, leaving 6 bases between. CDR3 protein: CASSLAGGNEQFF. The DNA for the CDR3 is TGTGCCAGCAGCTTAGCAGGGGGCAATGAGCAGTTCTTC.

The CDR3 DNA reads TGTGCCAGCAGCGGGAGACTAGCGGACCGCTCCTACGAGCAGTACTTC. Translation: CASSGRLADRSYEQYF. The chain combines TRBV12-1 with TRBJ2-7; no DNA check was done on the table's D call, TRBD2. TRBV12-1 is annotated as a pseudogene. The CDR3 contains 16 residues.

This clonotype has at least ten counts. The gene calls are TRBV29-1 and TRBJ2-4; 8 nucleotides agree with TRBD1. The CDR3 length is 12 residues. Per the germline V gene, CDR1 is SQVTM and CDR2 is ANQGSEA. J was trimmed by 6 bases and V by 6 bases; bases with no gene match: 4. DNA for the CDR3: TGCAGCGTCCTGACAGGGGCAAACATTCAGTACTTC. Protein: CSVLTGANIQYF.

This clonotype was seen at least ten times. This chain connects TRBV4-3 to TRBJ2-2; D may be TRBD2 (6 bases). V shed 0 bases and J shed 2 bases, with 10 bases lying between them. Germline assignment: CDR1 LGHNA and CDR2 YSLEER. This CDR3 region has 16 residues. The CDR3 DNA follows: TGCGCCAGCAGCCAAGAGGGGAGGCTAAACACCGGGGAGCTGTTTTTT. It is translated as CASSQEGRLNTGELFF.

The chain employs TRBV7-9 and TRBJ1-3; D gene uncertain. The ends were cut back, 10 bases at V and 0 bases at J, with 10 bases in the middle. CDR1 and CDR2 from the germline V gene are SEHNR and FQNEAQ (reference sequence). The CDR3 has 13 amino acids. In DNA form, the CDR3 reads TGTGCCACCGCACCTAGCTCTGGAAACACCATATATTTT. This gives the protein CATAPSSGNTIYF.

This clonotype has just a few counts. V and J are TRBV24-1 and TRBJ1-5; tentative D call: TRBD1 (6 bases). This CDR3 comprises 16 residues. Germline V gene lookup returns CDR1 KGHDR and CDR2 SFDVKD. The germline V and J ends were trimmed by 4 bases and 2 bases, with 14 bases remaining between them. CDR3 amino acids: CATSDNRDTRNQPQHF. The CDR3 bases are TGTGCCACCAGTGACAACCGGGACACCCGCAATCAGCCCCAGCATTTT.

This clonotype was found a few times. J is TRBJ1-1 and V is TRBV5-8, with D possibly matching TRBD1 (6 bases). This CDR3 has 14 residues. V lost 4 bases to trimming and J lost 3 bases, with 13 bases between them. Germline CDR1 and CDR2: SGHTS and YDEGEE. CDR3 loop: CASSVLQGYTEAFF. The CDR3 nucleotides read TGTGCCAGCAGCGTTTTACAGGGCTACACTGAAGCTTTCTTT.

At least ten counts were recorded for this clonotype. The chain employs TRBV4-1 and TRBJ2-3; no clear D. CDR3 length: 15 amino acids. Looked up from germline, CDR1 is MGHRA and CDR2 is YSYEKL. Trimming stripped 0 bases from V and 2 bases from J, with 9 bases between. CDR3 in amino acids: CASSQEASATDTQYF. CDR3 DNA sequence: TGCGCCAGCAGCCAAGAGGCGTCAGCCACAGATACGCAGTATTTT.

This chain connects TRBV19 to TRBJ1-1; the D is unclear. The germline CDR1 and CDR2 sequences are LNHDA and SQIVND (reference sequence). There are 14 residues in the CDR3. The V end was cut by 1 base, the J end by 0 bases, with 6 bases between. The CDR3 is CASSIGQMNTEAFF. CDR3 coding DNA: TGTGCCAGTAGTATAGGGCAGATGAACACTGAAGCTTTCTTT.

This clonotype appeared a few times. This chain links TRBV4-2 with TRBJ2-7; 7 nucleotides match TRBD1. J lost 4 bases, V lost 4 bases, and 13 bases had no gene match. This CDR3 is built from 16 residues. Germline V gene lookup returns CDR1 LGHNA and CDR2 YNFKEQ. In DNA, the CDR3 is TGTGCCAGCAGCCTCAGACAGGAGACAGGGAAATACGAGCAGTACTTC. Its protein product is CASSLRQETGKYEQYF.

The rearrangement uses TRBV6-2 or TRBV6-3 and TRBJ2-3; 11 nucleotides align to TRBD2. The CDR3 loop spans 16 amino acids. Germline V lookup: CDR1 MNHEY, CDR2 SVGEGT. Germline trimming cut 6 bases from V and 7 bases from J; bases unmatched to any gene: 12. The CDR3 region has the DNA TGTGCCAGCAGGCAACCCCTAGCGGGAGGTGCATATACGCAGTATTTT. This sequence encodes CASRQPLAGGAYTQYF.

The V gene is TRBV28, the J gene TRBJ2-1, with 13 positions matching TRBD2. Germline CDR1 MDHEN, CDR2 SYDVKM. With V trimmed by 11 bases and J by 0 bases, 16 bases remained unmatched. CDR3 length: 19 amino acids. DNA for the CDR3: TGTGCCTGCTGCAGACTAGCGGGAGGCTCCCTGAGCTCCTACAATGAGCAGTTCTTC. It is translated as CACCRLAGGSLSSYNEQFF.

V usage is TRBV7-9 and J usage is TRBJ2-1; the D gene is possibly TRBD2 (6 bases). The CDR3 runs to 13 residues. The germline V gene has CDR1 SEHNR and CDR2 FQNEAQ (reference sequence). Trimming took off 3 bases at V and 10 bases at J, with 13 bases between the two ends. In nucleotides, the CDR3 is TGTGCCAGCAGCTTGGGACTCGTGACAGAGCAGTTCTTC. Residues: CASSLGLVTEQFF. The whole variable domain, filled in from reference TRBV7-9 and TRBJ2-1, reads DTGVSQNPRHKITKRGQNVTFRCDPISEHNRLYWYRQTLGQGPEFLTYFQNEAQLEKSRLLSDRFSAERPKGSFSTLEIQRTEQGDSAMYLCASSLGLVTEQFFGPGTRLTVL.

This clonotype was recorded many times. The gene calls are TRBV20-1 and TRBJ1-5, with D possibly being TRBD1 (5 bases). Per germline, CDR1 DFQATT and CDR2 SNEGSKA (reference sequence). The CDR3 is 17 residues long. Trimming left V 0 bases short and J 2 bases short, with 17 bases between. The chain's CDR3 is CSARDYSGRDGNQPQHF. CDR3 nucleotides: TGCAGTGCTAGAGATTATAGCGGCAGGGACGGCAATCAGCCCCAGCATTTT.

This clonotype was seen a few times. The J gene is TRBJ2-1, the V gene TRBV30; the D is unclear. CDR1 GTSNPN and CDR2 SVGIG come from the germline V gene (reference sequence). The germline V and J ends were trimmed by 1 base and 2 bases, with 9 bases remaining between them. The CDR3 totals 14 residues. CDR3 residues: CAWSASIAYNEQFF. The DNA for the CDR3 is TGTGCCTGGAGTGCGAGTATCGCCTACAATGAGCAGTTCTTC.

J is TRBJ1-1 and V is TRBV9, with TRBD1 as a possible D gene (5 bases). CDR1 is SGDLS, CDR2 YYNGEE, per germline. V was trimmed by 0 bases and J by 1 base, leaving 13 bases between them. There are 16 residues in the CDR3. The CDR3: CASSVVGRGANTEAFF. The CDR3 region has the DNA TGTGCCAGCAGCGTAGTGGGTCGAGGGGCGAACACTGAAGCTTTCTTT.

This clonotype was detected ten times or more. The chain has TRBV29-1 and TRBJ2-7; D call uncertain. The germline V gene has CDR1 SQVTM and CDR2 ANQGSEA. Trimming cost V 1 base and J 3 bases, with 4 bases left between them. The CDR3 is 11 amino acids. In nucleotides, the CDR3 is TGCAGCGTTGAAGGGGACTACGAGCAGTACTTC. It translates to CSVEGDYEQYF.

This clonotype was recorded at least ten times. The V call is TRBV7-9, the J call TRBJ1-1, with no clear D. This CDR3 contains 17 residues. V lost 5 bases and J 1 base, leaving 20 bases between the germline ends. CDR1 is SEHNR and CDR2 is FQNEAQ in the germline V gene (reference sequence). The chain's CDR3 is CASSLPSSQISNTEAFF. The CDR3 DNA sequence: TGTGCCAGCAGCCTACCTTCATCCCAGATATCGAACACTGAAGCTTTCTTT.

Ten or more counts support this clonotype. The V gene is TRBV5-1, the J gene TRBJ2-3; the D gene is possibly TRBD2 (6 bases). V lost 0 bases to trimming and J lost 3 bases, with 8 bases between them. Germline V gene data show CDR1 as SGHRS and CDR2 as YFSETQ. This CDR3 has 14 amino acids. The CDR3 DNA sequence: TGCGCCAGCAGCTTGGGGCTAGCGACAGATACGCAGTATTTT. This translates into CASSLGLATDTQYF.

This clonotype has more than one count but fewer than ten. The J gene is TRBJ2-5, the V gene TRBV15; no definite D call. Germline V CDR1 and CDR2: LNHNV, YYDKDF (reference sequence). The CDR3 length is 15 residues. Deletions cut 3 bases from V and 5 bases from J, with 16 bases between. CDR3 DNA sequence: TGTGCCACCAGCAGGAACCGTTTTGATGAGGAGACCCAGTACTTC. This sequence encodes CATSRNRFDEETQYF.

The rearrangement links TRBV3-1 to TRBJ1-1, with D hard to call. This CDR3 is built from 14 residues. V was cut by 0 bases and J by 3 bases, with 8 bases left in between. Germline assignment: CDR1 LGHDT and CDR2 YNNKEL (reference sequence). The CDR3, as DNA: TGTGCCAGCAGCCAAGAAGTAGCGGACACTGAAGCTTTCTTT. It is translated as CASSQEVADTEAFF.

This clonotype was observed at least ten times. V gene TRBV29-1 combines with J gene TRBJ1-1, with 7 bases lining up with TRBD1. The V segment lost 4 bases and the J segment 1 base; nucleotides outside the gene matches: 6. The CDR3 length is 14 residues. The germline CDR1 and CDR2 sequences are SQVTM and ANQGSEA. The CDR3 reads CSVASGTANTEAFF. In nucleotides, the CDR3 is TGCAGCGTTGCCTCCGGGACAGCGAACACTGAAGCTTTCTTT. Drawing the rest from reference TRBV29-1 and TRBJ1-1, the complete variable domain is SAVISQKPSRDICQRGTSLTIQCQVDSQVTMMFWYRQQPGQSLTLIATANQGSEATYESGFVIDKFPISRPNLTFSTLTVSNMSPEDSSIYLCSVASGTANTEAFFGQGTRLTVV.

About this clonotype itself: The CDR3 ends on some other residue instead of the conserved phenylalanine or tryptophan, so this is likely a read error. The V call is TRBV12-3 or TRBV12-4, the J call TRBJ2-7; D unresolved. Trimming pared 6 bases from V and 6 bases from J, leaving 9 bases between. The CDR3 length is 11 residues. CDR3: CASSPGREQYI. CDR3 sequence (DNA): TGTGCCAGCAGCCCCGGGCGCGAGCAGTACATC.